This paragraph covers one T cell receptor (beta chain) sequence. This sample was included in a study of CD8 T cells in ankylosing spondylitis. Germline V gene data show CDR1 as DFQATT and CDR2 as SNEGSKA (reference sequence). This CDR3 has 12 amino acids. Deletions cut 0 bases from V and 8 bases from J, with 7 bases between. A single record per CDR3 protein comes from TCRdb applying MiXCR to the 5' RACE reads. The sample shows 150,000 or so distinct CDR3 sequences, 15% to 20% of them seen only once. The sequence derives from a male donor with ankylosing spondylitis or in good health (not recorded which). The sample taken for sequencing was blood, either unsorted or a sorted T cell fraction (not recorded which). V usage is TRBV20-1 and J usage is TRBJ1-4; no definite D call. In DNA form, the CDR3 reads TGCAGTGCTAGAGATTCCCCAGAAAAACTGTTTTTT. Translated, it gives CSARDSPEKLFF.